This section outlines one T cell receptor (beta chain) sequence together with its context. Its binding antigen is unknown. No much larger clone is present one base from it, and per-base qualities are unavailable. These data originate in a study of blood T cell repertoires in COVID-19 (TCRdb year 2020). About the investigation overall: Samples covering the acute and convalescent phases of COVID-19 were provided by collaborators in the United States, Italy and Spain. Samples were obtained from the ongoing ImmuneRACE study (first 160 participants) and from some 1,200 subjects provided by 6 global collaborators. Deeply sampled blood TCRbeta repertoires from subjects exposed to, actively infected with, or recovered from COVID-19 were included in the dataset. Where available, HLA class I and class II types were obtained from metadata supplied by the sample provider rather than from assay-based typing. Nearly every sample came with metadata listing a de-identified subject ID, COVID-19 status, age in years and sex. The material from the prospective study consisted of cDNA or gDNA derived from T cells, B-cell-depleted T cells, or PBMCs. The repertoires were released in a freely available public database meant as a resource for research on the immune response to SARS-CoV-2.

Study-wide conclusions, independent of this receptor: How much clinical and demographic metadata was included differed by source and by participant, and the metadata was provided uncurated.

The collaborating institutions used their own protocols to collect whole blood in K2EDTA tubes. For TCRbeta analysis, collaborators shipped samples in one of three forms: frozen whole blood, isolated PBMCs, or DNA extracted from either of those sample types. TCRbeta CDR3 regions were amplified from genomic DNA by means of the immunoSEQ Assay, a bias-controlled multiplex PCR. The authors' pipeline ran thus. Nucleated cell counts per sample were estimated from amplification of reference gene primers within the assay. To quantify the absolute abundance of each unique TCRbeta CDR3 rearrangement, sequence reads were collapsed and filtered. For each sample, productive Simpson clonality was calculated by taking the square root of Simpson's diversity index across productive rearrangements. TCRdb re-hosts the immuneACCESS table, in-frame sequences only. Its copies lack some clones; in the studies checked, an unresolved V gene accounts for under half of them, and the cause for the rest is not known. Clone size and V and J calls were adopted from that table, with D and trimming inferred from the DNA. The table for this sample lists 90,000 to 110,000 clones; around three quarters of them were counted only once. In total, the top ten clones hold approximately 4.3% of the sample.

The sequencing sample was made of peripheral blood. This TCR was recovered from a human donor in a cohort sampled during active or convalescent COVID-19.

Here is the DNA: TGTGCCTGGCAACTAGTTTCCTACGAGCAGTACTTC. Translated, it gives CAWQLVSYEQYF. The chain is made from TRBV30 and TRBJ2-7; a weak D assignment points to TRBD2 (5 bases agree). The germline V gene (reference sequence) gives CDR1 as GTSNPN and CDR2 as SVGIG. The CDR3 holds 12 amino acids from the cysteine to the phenylalanine. Only CDR3 DNA remains: 36 bases, in frame from the first base. The junction carries 9 bases between V and J, which are trimmed by 5 bases and 1 base respectively.